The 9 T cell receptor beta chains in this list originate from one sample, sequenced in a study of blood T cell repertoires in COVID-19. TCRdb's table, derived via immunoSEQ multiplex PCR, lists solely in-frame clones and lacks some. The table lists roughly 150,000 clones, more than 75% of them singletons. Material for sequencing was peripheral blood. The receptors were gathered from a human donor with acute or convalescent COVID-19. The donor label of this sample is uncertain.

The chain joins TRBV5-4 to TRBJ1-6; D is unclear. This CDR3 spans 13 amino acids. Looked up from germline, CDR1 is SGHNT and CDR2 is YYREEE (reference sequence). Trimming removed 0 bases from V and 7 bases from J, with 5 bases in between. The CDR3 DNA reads TGTGCCAGCAGCTTGGACGGGAATTCACCCCTCCACTTT. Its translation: CASSLDGNSPLHF.

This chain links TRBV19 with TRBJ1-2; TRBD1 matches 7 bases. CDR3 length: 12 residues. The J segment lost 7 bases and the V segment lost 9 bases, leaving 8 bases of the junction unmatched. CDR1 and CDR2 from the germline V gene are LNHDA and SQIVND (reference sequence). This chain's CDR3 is CASLAQGSGYTF. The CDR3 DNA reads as TGTGCCAGCCTCGCACAGGGGTCTGGCTACACCTTC. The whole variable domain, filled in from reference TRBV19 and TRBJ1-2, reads DGGITQSPKYLFRKEGQNVTLSCEQNLNHDAMYWYRQDPGQGLRLIYYSQIVNDFQKGDIAEGYSVSREKKESFPLTVTSAQKNPTAFYLCASLAQGSGYTFGSGTRLTVV.

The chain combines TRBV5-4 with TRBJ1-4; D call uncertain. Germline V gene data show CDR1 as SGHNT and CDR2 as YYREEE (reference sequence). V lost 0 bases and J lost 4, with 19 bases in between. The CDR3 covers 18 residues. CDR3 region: CASSLAGVSPAFNEKLFF. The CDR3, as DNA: TGTGCCAGCAGCTTGGCCGGGGTTTCCCCTGCTTTTAATGAAAAACTGTTTTTT.

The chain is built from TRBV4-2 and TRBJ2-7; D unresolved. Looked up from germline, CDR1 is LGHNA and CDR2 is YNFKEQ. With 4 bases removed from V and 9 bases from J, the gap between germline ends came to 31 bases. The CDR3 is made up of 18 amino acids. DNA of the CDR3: TGTGCCAGCAGCCCTAACAGTGCCCTCTCCTCTACGTCCGGTGGGCAGTACTTC. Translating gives CASSPNSALSSTSGGQYF.

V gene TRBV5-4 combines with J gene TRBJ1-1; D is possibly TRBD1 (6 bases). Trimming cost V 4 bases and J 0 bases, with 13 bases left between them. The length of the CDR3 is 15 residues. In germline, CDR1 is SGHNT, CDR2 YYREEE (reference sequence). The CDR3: CASSNRDTLNTEAFF. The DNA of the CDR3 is TGTGCCAGCAGCAACCGGGACACTTTGAACACTGAAGCTTTCTTT.

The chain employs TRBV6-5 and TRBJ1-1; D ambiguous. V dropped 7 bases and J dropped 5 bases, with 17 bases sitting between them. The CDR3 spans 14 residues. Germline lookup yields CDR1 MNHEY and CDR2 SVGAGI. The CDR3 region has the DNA TGTGCCAGCACCACCTCTAGGGCGGGGACTGAAGCTTTCTTT. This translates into CASTTSRAGTEAFF.

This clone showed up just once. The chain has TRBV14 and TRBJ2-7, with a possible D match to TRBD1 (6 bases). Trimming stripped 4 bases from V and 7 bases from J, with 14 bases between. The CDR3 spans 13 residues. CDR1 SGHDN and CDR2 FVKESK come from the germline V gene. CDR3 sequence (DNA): TGTGCCAGCAGCCTGCGACAGGCCTCTGAGCAGTACTTC. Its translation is CASSLRQASEQYF.

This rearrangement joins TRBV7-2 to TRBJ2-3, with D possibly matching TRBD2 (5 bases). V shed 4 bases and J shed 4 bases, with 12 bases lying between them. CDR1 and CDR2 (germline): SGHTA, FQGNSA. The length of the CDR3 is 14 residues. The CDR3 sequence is CASSSLLVADTQYF. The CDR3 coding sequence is TGTGCCAGCAGCTCCTTACTAGTGGCAGATACGCAGTATTTT.

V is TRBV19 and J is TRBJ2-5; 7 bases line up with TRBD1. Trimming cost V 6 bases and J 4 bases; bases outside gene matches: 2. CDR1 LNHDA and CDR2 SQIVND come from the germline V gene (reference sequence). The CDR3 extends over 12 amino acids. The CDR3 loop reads CASSHRGETQYF. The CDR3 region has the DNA TGTGCCAGTAGCCACAGGGGAGAGACCCAGTACTTC.